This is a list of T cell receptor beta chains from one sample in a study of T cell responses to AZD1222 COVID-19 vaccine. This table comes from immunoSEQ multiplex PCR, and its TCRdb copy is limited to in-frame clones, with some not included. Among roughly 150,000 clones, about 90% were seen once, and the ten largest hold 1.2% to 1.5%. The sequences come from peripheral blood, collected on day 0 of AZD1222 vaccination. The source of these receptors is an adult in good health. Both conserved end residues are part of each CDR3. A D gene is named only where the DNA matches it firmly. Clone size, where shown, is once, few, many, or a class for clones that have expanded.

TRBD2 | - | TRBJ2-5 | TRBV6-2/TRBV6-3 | TGTGCCAGCAGTTACGACGGACTAGTAGAGACCCAGTACTTC | CASSYDGLVETQYF
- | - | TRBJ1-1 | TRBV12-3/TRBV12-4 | TGTGCCAGCAGTCGTGACCGTTACACTGAAGCTTTCTTT | CASSRDRYTEAFF
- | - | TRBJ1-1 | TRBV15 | TGTGCCACCAGCAGAGATCTAACGGGGGGCACTGAAGCTTTCTTT | CATSRDLTGGTEAFF
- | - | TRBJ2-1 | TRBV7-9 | TGTGCCAGCAGCCCCAGTGGTACCTACAATGAGCAGTTCTTC | CASSPSGTYNEQFF
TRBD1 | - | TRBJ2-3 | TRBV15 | TGTGCCACCAGCTCCTACCCCCGGGACAGGGTTTCAGATACGCAGTATTTT | CATSSYPRDRVSDTQYF
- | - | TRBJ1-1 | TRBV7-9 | TGTGCCAGCAGCTTAGAGGCAGGTTGGGGTTCAGCTTTCTTT | CASSLEAGWGSAFF
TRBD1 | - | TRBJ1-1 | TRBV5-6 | TGTGCCAGCAGCTTGACGGACAGGGGGTATCGAGCTTTCTTT | CASSLTDRGYRAFF
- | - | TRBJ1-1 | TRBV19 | TGTGCCAGTACATCGCGCGGGGATTATGCTGAAGCTTTCTTT | CASTSRGDYAEAFF
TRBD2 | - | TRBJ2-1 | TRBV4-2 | TGTGCCAGCAGCCAAGATCTAAGGGCTAGCGGGAGCTGGGGCTCCTACAATGAGCAGTTCTTC | CASSQDLRASGSWGSYNEQFF
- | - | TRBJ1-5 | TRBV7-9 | TGTGCCAGCAGCTTAGGGAGTGAACCCCAGCATTTT | CASSLGSEPQHF
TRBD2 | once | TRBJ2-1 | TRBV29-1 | TGCAGCGTGGGGGGGGATGGGTACAATGAGCAGTTCTTC | CSVGGDGYNEQFF
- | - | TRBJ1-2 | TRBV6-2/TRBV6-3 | TGTGCCAGCAGTTACGAGGGAGGCTACACCTTC | CASSYEGGYTF
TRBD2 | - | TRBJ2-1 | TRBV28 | TGTGCCAGCACCCCGGGGGGACTAGCGGGCAGCTCCTACAATGAGCAGTTCTTC | CASTPGGLAGSSYNEQFF
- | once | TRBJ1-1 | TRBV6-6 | TGTGCCACCCAAGAGGATCCCGGAAGAACTGAAGCTTTCTTT | CATQEDPGRTEAFF
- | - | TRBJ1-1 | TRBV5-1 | TGCGCCAGCAGCTCACCCTCCGGGTCCACTGAAGCTTTCTTT | CASSSPSGSTEAFF
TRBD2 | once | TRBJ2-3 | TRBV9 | TGTGCCAGCAGCCCGGGACTAGCGGGAGTGGGGAGAGATACGCAGTATTTT | CASSPGLAGVGRDTQYF
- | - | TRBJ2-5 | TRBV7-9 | TGTGCCAGCAGCTTGGGCCCCGGTATAGAGACCCAGTACTTC | CASSLGPGIETQYF
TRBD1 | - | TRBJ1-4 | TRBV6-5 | TGTGCCAGCAGCGACAGGGCGAATGAAAAACTGTTTTTT | CASSDRANEKLFF
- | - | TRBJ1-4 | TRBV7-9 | TGTGCCAGCAGCTTAAGCCGGACAACTAATGAAAAACTGTTTTTT | CASSLSRTTNEKLFF
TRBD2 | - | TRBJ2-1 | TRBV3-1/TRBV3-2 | TGTGCCAGCAGCCAAGTAAACTTTGCTAGCGGGGGCCTGGGCTCCTACAATGAGCAGTTCTTC | CASSQVNFASGGLGSYNEQFF
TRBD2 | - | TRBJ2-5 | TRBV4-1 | TGCGCCAGCAGCCAAGGACTAGCGGGGGCATACCAAGAGACCCAGTACTTC | CASSQGLAGAYQETQYF
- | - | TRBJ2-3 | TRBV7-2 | TGTGCCAGCAGCTTATGGTTGGCTCCGGACAGCAGAACAGATACGCAGTATTTT | CASSLWLAPDSRTDTQYF
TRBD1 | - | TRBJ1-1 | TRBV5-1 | TGCGCCAGCAGCTTGAAGAGGGACAGGGGAGGGAACACTGAAGCTTTCTTT | CASSLKRDRGGNTEAFF
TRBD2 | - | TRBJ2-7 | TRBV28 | TGTGCCAGCAGTCGGCCCGGGGGGAGGACGGGCGAGCAGTACTTC | CASSRPGGRTGEQYF
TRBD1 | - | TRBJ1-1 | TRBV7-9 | TGTGCCAGCAGTTCAACAGGGGAAACTGAAGCTTTCTTT | CASSSTGETEAFF
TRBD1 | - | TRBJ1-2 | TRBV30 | TGTGCCTGGAGTGGGCCGGACAGGGGGCTCATTGGCTACACCTTC | CAWSGPDRGLIGYTF
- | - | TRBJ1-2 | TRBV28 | TGTGCCAGCAGTTTAGATAGGACGGACTATGGCTACACCTTC | CASSLDRTDYGYTF
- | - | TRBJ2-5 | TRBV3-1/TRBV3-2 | TGTGCCAGCAGCCAAGATTTAACTAGCCGGGAGACCCAGTACTTC | CASSQDLTSRETQYF
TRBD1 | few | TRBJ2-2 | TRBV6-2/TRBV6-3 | TGTGCCAGCAGCAGTTTTAGGAGGAGTGGGGGGACAGGAGAACCCCGGGAGCTGTTTTTT | CASSSFRRSGGTGEPRELFF
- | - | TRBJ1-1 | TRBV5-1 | TGCGCCAGCAGCTTGGCCAGCGAGAACACTGAAGCTTTCTTT | CASSLASENTEAFF
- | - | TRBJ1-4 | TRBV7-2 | TGTGCCAGCAGCTTAGCTTCGGCAGTTAATGAAAAACTGTTTTTT | CASSLASAVNEKLFF
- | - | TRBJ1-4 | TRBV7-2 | TGTGCCAGCAGCCCCGAGACAGCAACTAATGAAAAACTGTTTTTT | CASSPETATNEKLFF
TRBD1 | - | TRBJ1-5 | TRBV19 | TGTGCCGTTAGACAGGGGGCGGAAAGCAATCAGCCCCAGCATTTT | CAVRQGAESNQPQHF
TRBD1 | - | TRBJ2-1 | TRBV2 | TGTGCCAGCAGTCGTACGACAGGGGGAATATACAATGAGCAGTTCTTC | CASSRTTGGIYNEQFF
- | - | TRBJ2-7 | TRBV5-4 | TGTGCCAGCATGGACCTCTCCTACGAGCAGTACTTC | CASMDLSYEQYF
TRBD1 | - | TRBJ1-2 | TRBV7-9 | TGTGCCAGCAGTTCGAGCCGGGACAGGGAACGGAACTATGGCTACACCTTC | CASSSSRDRERNYGYTF
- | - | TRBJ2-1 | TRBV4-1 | TGCGCCAGCAGCCAAAGTTTAGAGCAGTTCTTC | CASSQSLEQFF
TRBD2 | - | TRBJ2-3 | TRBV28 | TGTGCCAGCAGATTAGCGGGAGGGCTGCGTAGCACAGATACGCAGTATTTT | CASRLAGGLRSTDTQYF
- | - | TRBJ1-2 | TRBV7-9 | TGTGCCAGCGCCCCGGGCTACACCTTC | CASAPGYTF
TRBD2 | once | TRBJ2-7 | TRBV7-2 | TGTGCCAGCAGCTTAGTCGTAGCGGGAGGGCCCCACTTC | CASSLVVAGGPHF
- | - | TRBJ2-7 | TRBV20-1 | TGCAGTGGGGGGGTAGGGGACGAGCAGTACTTC | CSGGVGDEQYF
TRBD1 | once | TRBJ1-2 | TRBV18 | TGTGCCAGCTCACCGGAAGACAGGGTTAGAATTAATGGCTACACCTTC | CASSPEDRVRINGYTF
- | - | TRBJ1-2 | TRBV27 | TGTGCCAGCAGTTTGAGGGGGATAGGGGGCTACACCTTC | CASSLRGIGGYTF
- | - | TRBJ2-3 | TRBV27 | TGTGCCAGCAGTTTTCTCGACGCCCCGGGAGATACGCAGTATTTT | CASSFLDAPGDTQYF
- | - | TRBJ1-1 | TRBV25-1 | TGTGCCACGGAGGGAGTAAGGAACACTGAAGCTTTCTTT | CATEGVRNTEAFF
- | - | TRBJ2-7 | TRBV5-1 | TGCGCCAGCAGTTTCACCCCGACAGGGAGGGCTTACGAGCAGTACTTC | CASSFTPTGRAYEQYF
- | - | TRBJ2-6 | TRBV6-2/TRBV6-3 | TGTGCCAGCAGTTATCAGGGAGGTTCTGGGGCCAACGTCCTGACTTTC | CASSYQGGSGANVLTF
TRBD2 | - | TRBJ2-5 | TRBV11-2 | TGTGCCAGCAGCCTGAGCGGGAGCACACAAGAGACCCAGTACTTC | CASSLSGSTQETQYF
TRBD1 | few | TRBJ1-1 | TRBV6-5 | TGTGCCAGTAAAGATTCCGACAGGGGAGGAGCTTTCTTT | CASKDSDRGGAFF
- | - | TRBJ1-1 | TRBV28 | TGTGCCAGCAGAGTGATGAACACTGAAGCTTTCTTT | CASRVMNTEAFF
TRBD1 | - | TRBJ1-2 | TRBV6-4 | TGTGCCAGCAGTGAAGGAGGGACAGCTTATGGCTACACCTTC | CASSEGGTAYGYTF